The source of this T cell receptor beta chain is a study of CD8 T cells in ankylosing spondylitis. Regarding the study as a whole: There was a TCR beta motif, made of 7 to 9 highly homologous variants, that appeared characteristic of ankylosing spondylitis blood. Reportedly, disease-linked clones are significantly enriched in ankylosing spondylitis patients' matched synovial fluid.

5'-RACE, quantitative and with molecular barcodes, yielded the TCR beta libraries. One entry per CDR3 protein, called by TCRdb with MiXCR from the 5' RACE reads. The data show roughly 230,000 distinct CDR3 sequences, over 7% seen once. There are 14 residues in the CDR3. Germline assignment: CDR1 LGHNA and CDR2 YNFKEQ. V lost 0 bases to trimming and J lost 5 bases, with 10 bases between them. The table lists this clonotype with many counts. Its antigen remains unidentified. This sequence originates from a female donor with ankylosing spondylitis or in good health (not recorded which). The chain recombines TRBV4-2 with TRBJ2-5; no firm D call. Input material: blood, either unsorted or a sorted T cell fraction (not recorded which). CDR3 sequence: CASSQEAVRETQYF. DNA for the CDR3: TGTGCCAGCAGCCAAGAAGCAGTGAGGGAGACCCAGTACTTC.